One T cell receptor beta chain is described in this entry. Its antigen is unknown. The data originate from a study of monozygotic twins with inflammatory bowel disease. General study results and limits: Researchers reported no repertoire similarity difference between concordant and discordant twins, possibly from limited power. Backing was not found for a single strong signal or clonotype associated with IBD.

CDR1 and CDR2 from the germline V gene are SQVTM and ANQGSEA. There are 12 residues in the CDR3. TCRdb re-called the 5' RACE reads and shows each CDR3 protein once, DNA omitted. The table for this sample gives 150,000 to 200,000 distinct CDR3 sequences. Unfractionated whole blood yielded total RNA, and T cells were not sorted. The V and J genes are TRBV29-1 and TRBJ2-1; checking the TCRdb D call of TRBD1 is not possible without DNA. The sequencing input was blood. This sequence originates from a human donor with ulcerative colitis or Crohn's disease, or a healthy co-twin of an affected twin (not recorded which). This chain's CDR3 is CSAPLNGNEQFF.